This T cell receptor (beta chain) comes out of a study of spatial heterogeneity in lung cancer. This clonotype is medium-sized by share. Its target is not known. Notes on the study in general: Counts of expanded alpha and beta TCRs within tumors tracked the tumor nonsynonymous mutation count.

Time point: sample taken at primary tumor resection. Unsorted samples of tumor, nontumor lung or frozen PBMC had their whole RNA sequenced. TCRdb fed the 5' RACE reads into MiXCR, producing one record per CDR3 protein. The data show about 4,900 distinct CDR3 sequences, with roughly 28% seen just once and around 15% held by the top ten. V dropped 4 bases and J dropped 4; count of bases not matched to a gene: 3. The CDR3 runs to 13 residues. Germline CDR1 and CDR2: LNHDA and SQIVND (reference sequence). The clonotype originates from a male donor with early-stage non-small cell lung cancer. The sequenced sample was lung tumor tissue, obtained at surgery. The chain uses TRBV19 and TRBJ2-5; 7 positions match TRBD2. The CDR3 region is CASSNPGGETQYF. The DNA of the CDR3 is TGTGCCAGTAGTAATCCGGGAGGAGAGACCCAGTACTTC.